A selection of T cell receptor beta chains follows, all from one sample in a study of blood T cells in healthy people across ages. TCRdb used MiXCR to reprocess the 5' RACE reads, holding one entry per CDR3 protein. The sample includes around 800,000 distinct CDR3 sequences, 62% of them seen just once. The sample consisted of blood. These receptors were taken from a man younger than 45 in good health. CDR3s include the opening cysteine and the closing phenylalanine or tryptophan. D genes are given only for firm matches. The size entry is marked missing in some rows and otherwise reads once, few, many or a size class.

CDR3nt: TGCGCCAGCAGCACCGGACTTCGCACAGATACGCAGTATTTT; CDR3aa: CASSTGLRTDTQYF; d_gene: -; v_gene: TRBV5-1; j_gene: TRBJ2-3; abundance: many
CDR3nt: TGTGCCAGCAGTTACAGTAGCGGGGGGCAGAATGAGCAGTTCTTC; CDR3aa: CASSYSSGGQNEQFF; d_gene: TRBD2; v_gene: TRBV6-5; j_gene: TRBJ2-1; abundance: few
CDR3nt: TGTGCCAGCAGCCAAGTACTGGATTGGGATGAGCAGTTCTTC; CDR3aa: CASSQVLDWDEQFF; d_gene: -; v_gene: TRBV3-1; j_gene: TRBJ2-1; abundance: -
CDR3nt: TGTGCCAGCAGACCTACTGACAGGGCTAGAAACACTGAAGCTTTCTTT; CDR3aa: CASRPTDRARNTEAFF; d_gene: TRBD1; v_gene: TRBV2; j_gene: TRBJ1-1; abundance: -
CDR3nt: TGCGCCAGTAATAGGGGAGACTCCTACGAGCAGTACTTC; CDR3aa: CASNRGDSYEQYF; d_gene: -; v_gene: TRBV5-1; j_gene: TRBJ2-7; abundance: -
CDR3nt: TGTGCCAGCAGCTTATACGCGGGGGGACCCCGAGAGACCCAGTACTTC; CDR3aa: CASSLYAGGPRETQYF; d_gene: TRBD2; v_gene: TRBV7-2; j_gene: TRBJ2-5; abundance: -
CDR3nt: TGTGCCAGCAGCCAAGGCCCCGGACAACCACCGAGTGAGCAGTTCTTC; CDR3aa: CASSQGPGQPPSEQFF; d_gene: -; v_gene: TRBV14; j_gene: TRBJ2-1; abundance: -
CDR3nt: TGCGCCAGCAGGGAACTCAAACTAGCGGGGGAAGGATCAGATACGCAGTATTTT; CDR3aa: CASRELKLAGEGSDTQYF; d_gene: TRBD2; v_gene: TRBV5-1; j_gene: TRBJ2-3; abundance: -
CDR3nt: TGTGCCAGCAGTTTAGGACGGGGGGGCTCCCGAAACGAGCAGTACTTC; CDR3aa: CASSLGRGGSRNEQYF; d_gene: TRBD2; v_gene: TRBV27; j_gene: TRBJ2-7; abundance: -
CDR3nt: TGTGCCAGCAGTGTAGGGGCACAGAACCGCTACCAAGAGACCCAGTACTTC; CDR3aa: CASSVGAQNRYQETQYF; d_gene: -; v_gene: TRBV9; j_gene: TRBJ2-5; abundance: few
CDR3nt: TGTGCCAGCAGTATCCACAGGGGGACTGAAGCTTTCTTT; CDR3aa: CASSIHRGTEAFF; d_gene: TRBD1; v_gene: TRBV27; j_gene: TRBJ1-1; abundance: -
CDR3nt: TGTGCCACAGGACAGGGGGCAGAGACCCAGTACTTC; CDR3aa: CATGQGAETQYF; d_gene: TRBD1; v_gene: TRBV10-3; j_gene: TRBJ2-5; abundance: -
CDR3nt: TGCAGCGAGATCAGCGGGGGGCTATACAATGAGCAGTTCTTC; CDR3aa: CSEISGGLYNEQFF; d_gene: TRBD2; v_gene: TRBV29-1; j_gene: TRBJ2-1; abundance: once
CDR3nt: TGTGCCAGCAGAGGGACAGGGAAAAACATTCAGTACTTC; CDR3aa: CASRGTGKNIQYF; d_gene: TRBD1; v_gene: TRBV2; j_gene: TRBJ2-4; abundance: few
CDR3nt: TGCGCCAGCAGTATAGGGAATTCGCTACCCGAGCAGTACTTC; CDR3aa: CASSIGNSLPEQYF; d_gene: -; v_gene: TRBV5-1; j_gene: TRBJ2-7; abundance: -
CDR3nt: TGTGCCAGCAGCTTAGACGGCCGCCCGTGGGAGCAGTACTTC; CDR3aa: CASSLDGRPWEQYF; d_gene: -; v_gene: TRBV7-4; j_gene: TRBJ2-4; abundance: few
CDR3nt: TGCGCCAGCAGCCAAGGGGACCGGGTCGCGCAGTATTTT; CDR3aa: CASSQGDRVAQYF; d_gene: -; v_gene: TRBV4-3; j_gene: TRBJ2-3; abundance: -
CDR3nt: TGTGCCAGCAGTGGAAGCGAGGGGGGGTCCTACAATGAGCAGTTCTTC; CDR3aa: CASSGSEGGSYNEQFF; d_gene: -; v_gene: TRBV2; j_gene: TRBJ2-1; abundance: many
CDR3nt: TGTGCCAGCAAGTTACTAGGGGCGGGAGGTCTCTACGAGCAGTACTTC; CDR3aa: CASKLLGAGGLYEQYF; d_gene: TRBD2; v_gene: TRBV28; j_gene: TRBJ2-7; abundance: -
CDR3nt: TGTGCCAGCAGCGAGGGCCAGCTGGCCACTGAAGCTTTCTTT; CDR3aa: CASSEGQLATEAFF; d_gene: -; v_gene: TRBV9; j_gene: TRBJ1-1; abundance: few
CDR3nt: TGCAGCGTTGTAGGAGGGGCACTCTCCTACGAGCAGTACTTC; CDR3aa: CSVVGGALSYEQYF; d_gene: -; v_gene: TRBV29-1; j_gene: TRBJ2-7; abundance: -
CDR3nt: TGCAGCGCGGGTACAGGGTTCAATCAGCCCCAGCATTTT; CDR3aa: CSAGTGFNQPQHF; d_gene: -; v_gene: TRBV29-1; j_gene: TRBJ1-5; abundance: few
CDR3nt: TGTGCCAGCAGTTCCATGGGAGGGGGCGTCACAGATACGCAGTATTTT; CDR3aa: CASSSMGGGVTDTQYF; d_gene: -; v_gene: TRBV6-5; j_gene: TRBJ2-3; abundance: -
CDR3nt: TGCAGTGCTCTACACGGGACTACCGACACAGATACGCAGTATTTT; CDR3aa: CSALHGTTDTDTQYF; d_gene: TRBD2; v_gene: TRBV20-1; j_gene: TRBJ2-3; abundance: -
CDR3nt: TGTGCCAGTAGTATGGACTGGACAAGCACCGGGGAGCTGTTTTTT; CDR3aa: CASSMDWTSTGELFF; d_gene: -; v_gene: TRBV19; j_gene: TRBJ2-2; abundance: -
CDR3nt: TGTGCCAGCGGGCAAGGACTAGATCTCGCAGATACGCAGTATTTT; CDR3aa: CASGQGLDLADTQYF; d_gene: TRBD2; v_gene: TRBV28; j_gene: TRBJ2-3; abundance: once
CDR3nt: TGTGCCTGCAGCCAAGAAGGGGGGCCAGCCAAAAACATTCAGTACTTC; CDR3aa: CACSQEGGPAKNIQYF; d_gene: -; v_gene: TRBV4-2; j_gene: TRBJ2-4; abundance: -
CDR3nt: TGCGCCAGCAGCTTGAGTGATGGGGAGCAGTACTTC; CDR3aa: CASSLSDGEQYF; d_gene: -; v_gene: TRBV5-1; j_gene: TRBJ2-7; abundance: -
CDR3nt: TGCAGCGTTGAAGGCAGGGTGGGAAACATTCAGTACTTC; CDR3aa: CSVEGRVGNIQYF; d_gene: -; v_gene: TRBV29-1; j_gene: TRBJ2-4; abundance: -
CDR3nt: TGTGCCAGCAGCCCGCGTGGGACAGGGTACGAGCAGTACTTC; CDR3aa: CASSPRGTGYEQYF; d_gene: TRBD1; v_gene: TRBV3-1; j_gene: TRBJ2-7; abundance: -
CDR3nt: TGCAGTGCTAGAGATATGGGGGGCACACTTGAGCAGTTCTTC; CDR3aa: CSARDMGGTLEQFF; d_gene: -; v_gene: TRBV20-1; j_gene: TRBJ2-1; abundance: many
CDR3nt: TGTGCCAGCAGTTACGCCCTATACGAGCAGTACTTC; CDR3aa: CASSYALYEQYF; d_gene: -; v_gene: TRBV28; j_gene: TRBJ2-7; abundance: -
CDR3nt: TGCAGCGTCTTACAGGTCTACGAGCAGTACTTC; CDR3aa: CSVLQVYEQYF; d_gene: -; v_gene: TRBV29-1; j_gene: TRBJ2-7; abundance: -
CDR3nt: TGCAGCGTCCCGGGGGGCCTGGACTATGGCTACACCTTC; CDR3aa: CSVPGGLDYGYTF; d_gene: -; v_gene: TRBV29-1; j_gene: TRBJ1-2; abundance: -
CDR3nt: TGCAGTGCTCGCCTCCTCGTCAGGCCCTACGAGCAGTACTTC; CDR3aa: CSARLLVRPYEQYF; d_gene: -; v_gene: TRBV20-1; j_gene: TRBJ2-7; abundance: -
CDR3nt: TGTGCCAGAATACAGACCCACTACGAGCAGTACTTC; CDR3aa: CARIQTHYEQYF; d_gene: -; v_gene: TRBV11-2; j_gene: TRBJ2-7; abundance: -
CDR3nt: TGTGCCAGCACTTACCGGGATTTTGGCTATGGCTACACCTTC; CDR3aa: CASTYRDFGYGYTF; d_gene: -; v_gene: TRBV6-7; j_gene: TRBJ1-2; abundance: -
CDR3nt: TGCGCCAGCAGAATGGACAGAAATCAGCCCCAGCATTTT; CDR3aa: CASRMDRNQPQHF; d_gene: -; v_gene: TRBV5-1; j_gene: TRBJ1-5; abundance: many
CDR3nt: TGTGCCAGCAGCCAAGCCGGTAGCGGGGAAGGCACAGATACGCAGTATTTT; CDR3aa: CASSQAGSGEGTDTQYF; d_gene: TRBD2; v_gene: TRBV4-2; j_gene: TRBJ2-3; abundance: many
CDR3nt: TGTGCCAGCAGCTTAGGGGGGCGGGGAGTCAACTACGAGCAGTACTTC; CDR3aa: CASSLGGRGVNYEQYF; d_gene: -; v_gene: TRBV7-8; j_gene: TRBJ2-7; abundance: once
CDR3nt: TGTGCCAGCAGCTTAGCCCCAGGGGTGGACACTGAAGCTTTCTTT; CDR3aa: CASSLAPGVDTEAFF; d_gene: -; v_gene: TRBV7-6; j_gene: TRBJ1-1; abundance: -
CDR3nt: TGCGCCAGCAGCTTGGTAGCGGGGGACCTCAATGAGCAGTTCTTC; CDR3aa: CASSLVAGDLNEQFF; d_gene: TRBD2; v_gene: TRBV5-1; j_gene: TRBJ2-1; abundance: many
CDR3nt: TGCAGTGCTAGGCCCCAGGGCTACACTGAAGCTTTCTTT; CDR3aa: CSARPQGYTEAFF; d_gene: -; v_gene: TRBV20-1; j_gene: TRBJ1-1; abundance: few